The sequence of this T cell receptor beta chain was determined in a study of blood T cell repertoires in COVID-19. Study information: Samples of COVID-19 (acute and convalescent) were obtained from the United States, Italy and Spain.

The repertoire was sequenced with immunoSEQ multiplex PCR; TCRdb's copy has only in-frame clones and lacks some. The sample includes more than 35,000 clones, approximately 90% of them seen just once. V was clipped by 0 bases and J by 4 bases; unmatched bases: 1. This CDR3 region has 16 residues. CDR1 SEHNR and CDR2 FQNEAQ come from the germline V gene (reference sequence). V gene TRBV7-9 combines with J gene TRBJ2-2, with 11 bases matching TRBD2. The TCR comes from a woman aged 25 to 39 in a cohort sampled during active COVID-19. The source material was peripheral blood. The CDR3 bases are TGTGCCAGCAGCTTAGCCCTAGCGGGAGGCACCGGGGAGCTGTTTTTT. Its protein product is CASSLALAGGTGELFF.